This T cell receptor beta chain originates from a study of PD-1 blockade in classical Hodgkin lymphoma. Clones were read by immunoSEQ multiplex PCR, and TCRdb kept only the in-frame ones, dropping some. The data contain under 30,000 clones, around 80% of them singletons. With no exception, relapse followed autologous stem cell transplantation in all patients, and brentuximab vedotin exposure varied. The CDR3 is 14 residues long. Trimming took 0 bases from V and 6 from J, leaving 13 bases between them. CDR1 SGHDT and CDR2 YYEEEE come from the germline V gene. The chain carries TRBV5-6 and TRBJ2-7; D gene uncertain. The sequence was obtained from a human donor with classical Hodgkin lymphoma. Material: peripheral blood mononuclear cells (PBMCs), obtained before the second cycle of nivolumab. The CDR3 DNA sequence: TGTGCCAGCAGCTTGGCCGAAGGGCGTGGCGAGCAGTACTTC. It yields the protein CASSLAEGRGEQYF.